The clone carrying this T cell receptor (beta chain) was recorded only once. The V and J ends lost 4 bases and 9 bases respectively, with 19 bases between them. This CDR3 has 14 residues. The germline CDR1 and CDR2 sequences are SNHLY and FYNNEI. Assay: immunoSEQ multiplex PCR; the TCRdb copy retains only in-frame clones and omits some. Altogether 13,000 to 15,000 clones are present, 30% to 35% being singletons, with the ten largest covering 4.5% to 6%. These data originate in a study of graft-versus-host responses after intestinal transplantation. Points from the study as a whole: High graft-versus-host to host-versus-graft T cell clonal ratios marked allografts of patients with graft-donor macrochimerism. Maximum circulating GvH clone levels tracked with early post-transplant HvG decreases.

V usage is TRBV2 and J usage is TRBJ2-7, with D possibly matching TRBD2 (6 bases). Sequenced here: alloreactive CD4+ T cells from a mixed lymphocyte reaction culture, sampled before intestinal transplant. Subset meaning: CFSE-low proliferating T cells sorted from approximately 6-day pre-transplant mixed lymphocyte reaction (GvH or HvG direction). The sequence derives from a human patient who received an intestinal transplant. CDR3: CASSVKLVSGGQYF. The DNA of the CDR3 is TGTGCCAGCAGTGTCAAGCTGGTCTCCGGGGGGCAGTACTTC. The whole variable domain, filled in from reference TRBV2 and TRBJ2-7, reads EPEVTQTPSHQVTQMGQEVILRCVPISNHLYFYWYRQILGQKVEFLVSFYNNEISEKSEIFDDQFSVERPDGSNFTLKIRSTKLEDSAMYFCASSVKLVSGGQYFGPGTRLTVT.